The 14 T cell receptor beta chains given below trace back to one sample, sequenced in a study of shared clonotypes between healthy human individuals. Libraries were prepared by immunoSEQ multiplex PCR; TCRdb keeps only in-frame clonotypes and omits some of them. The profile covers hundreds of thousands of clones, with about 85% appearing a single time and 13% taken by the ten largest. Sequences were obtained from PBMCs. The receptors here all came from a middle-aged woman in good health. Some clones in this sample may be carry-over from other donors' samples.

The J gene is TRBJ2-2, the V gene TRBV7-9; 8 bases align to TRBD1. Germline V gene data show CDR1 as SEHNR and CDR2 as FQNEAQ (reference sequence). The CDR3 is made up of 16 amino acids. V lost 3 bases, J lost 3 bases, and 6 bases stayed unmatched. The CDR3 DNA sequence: TGTGCCAGCAGCTTGGGGCAGGGGGCATACACCGGGGAGCTGTTTTTT. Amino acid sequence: CASSLGQGAYTGELFF.

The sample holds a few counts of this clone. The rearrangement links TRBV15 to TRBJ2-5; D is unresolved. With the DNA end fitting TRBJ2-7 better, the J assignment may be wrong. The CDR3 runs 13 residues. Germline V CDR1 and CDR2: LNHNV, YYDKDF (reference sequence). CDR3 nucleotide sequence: TGTGCCACCAGCAGAGACAACGCCGACGAGCAGTACTTC. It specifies CATSRDNADEQYF.

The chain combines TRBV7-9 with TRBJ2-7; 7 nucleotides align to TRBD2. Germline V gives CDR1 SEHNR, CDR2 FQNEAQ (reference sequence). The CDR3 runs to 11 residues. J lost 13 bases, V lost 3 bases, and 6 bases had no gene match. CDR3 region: CASSLGGDFYF. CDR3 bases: TGTGCCAGCAGCTTGGGAGGGGACTTCTACTTC.

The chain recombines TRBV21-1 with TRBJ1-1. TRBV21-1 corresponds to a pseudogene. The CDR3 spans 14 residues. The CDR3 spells CASSTETVNTEAFF. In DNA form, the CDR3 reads TGTGCCAGCAGCACAGAGACCGTAAACACTGAAGCTTTCTTT.

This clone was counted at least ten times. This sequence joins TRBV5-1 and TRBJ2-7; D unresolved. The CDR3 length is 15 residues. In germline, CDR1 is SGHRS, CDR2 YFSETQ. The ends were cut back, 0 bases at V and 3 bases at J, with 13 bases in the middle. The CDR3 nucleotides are TGCGCCAGCAGCTTGGGCCCTCGGACGGGCTACGAGCAGTACTTC. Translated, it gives CASSLGPRTGYEQYF.

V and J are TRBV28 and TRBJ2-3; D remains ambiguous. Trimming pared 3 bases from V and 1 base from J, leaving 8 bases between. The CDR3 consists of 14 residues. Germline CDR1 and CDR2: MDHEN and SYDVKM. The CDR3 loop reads CASSLAPGTDTQYF. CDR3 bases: TGTGCCAGCAGTTTGGCCCCGGGCACAGATACGCAGTATTTT.

For the CDR3, the DNA is TGTGCCTGGAGTTTTATTCCCGGGAACTCATACAATGAGCAGTTCTTC. Amino acid sequence: CAWSFIPGNSYNEQFF. This rearrangement joins TRBV30 to TRBJ2-1, with a tentative D call TRBD2 (5 bases). CDR3 length equals 16 residues. V gave up 2 bases and J gave up 4 bases, with 18 bases separating them. CDR1 is GTSNPN and CDR2 is SVGIG in the germline V gene (reference sequence).

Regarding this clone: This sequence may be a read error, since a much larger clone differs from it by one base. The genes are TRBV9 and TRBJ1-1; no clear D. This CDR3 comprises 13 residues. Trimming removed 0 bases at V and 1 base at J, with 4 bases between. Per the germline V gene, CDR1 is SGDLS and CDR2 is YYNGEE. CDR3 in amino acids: CASSVEGNTEAFF. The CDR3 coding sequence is TGTGCCAGCAGCGTAGAGGGGAACACTGAAGCTTTCTTT.

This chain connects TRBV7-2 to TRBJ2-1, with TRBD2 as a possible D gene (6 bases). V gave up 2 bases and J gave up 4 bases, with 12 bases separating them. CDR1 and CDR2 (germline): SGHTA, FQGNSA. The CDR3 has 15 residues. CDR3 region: CASSLTGASYNEQFF. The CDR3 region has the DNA TGTGCCAGCAGCTTAACGGGAGCATCATACAATGAGCAGTTCTTC.

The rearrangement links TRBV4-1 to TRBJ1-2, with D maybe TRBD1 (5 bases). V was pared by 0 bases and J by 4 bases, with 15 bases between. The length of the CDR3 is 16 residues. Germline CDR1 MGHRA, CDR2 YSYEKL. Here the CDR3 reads CASSQEGRGGPYGYTF. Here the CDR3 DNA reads TGCGCCAGCAGCCAAGAAGGTAGGGGAGGACCCTATGGCTACACCTTC.

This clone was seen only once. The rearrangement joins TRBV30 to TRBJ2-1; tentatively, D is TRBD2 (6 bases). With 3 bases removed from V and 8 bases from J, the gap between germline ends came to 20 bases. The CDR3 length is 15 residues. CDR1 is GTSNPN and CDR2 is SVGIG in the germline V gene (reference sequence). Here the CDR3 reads CAWSTGTPDADEQFF. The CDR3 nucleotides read TGTGCCTGGAGCACCGGGACTCCCGATGCGGATGAGCAGTTCTTC.

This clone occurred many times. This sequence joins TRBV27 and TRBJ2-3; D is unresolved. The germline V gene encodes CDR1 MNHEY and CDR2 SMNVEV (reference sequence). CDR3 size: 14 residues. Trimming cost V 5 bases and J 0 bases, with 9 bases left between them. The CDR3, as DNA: TGTGCCAGCAGTCTCACTTTAAGCACAGATACGCAGTATTTT. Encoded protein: CASSLTLSTDTQYF.

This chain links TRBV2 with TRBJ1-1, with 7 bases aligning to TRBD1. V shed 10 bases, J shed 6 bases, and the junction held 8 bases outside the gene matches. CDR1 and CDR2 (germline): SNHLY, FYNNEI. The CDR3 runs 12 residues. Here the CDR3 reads CATRRDSSEAFF. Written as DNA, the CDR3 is TGTGCCACCAGAAGGGACAGCTCTGAAGCTTTCTTT.

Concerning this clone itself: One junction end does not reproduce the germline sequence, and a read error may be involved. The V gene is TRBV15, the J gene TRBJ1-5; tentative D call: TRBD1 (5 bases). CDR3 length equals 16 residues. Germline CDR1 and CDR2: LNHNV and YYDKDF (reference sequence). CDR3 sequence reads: CATGRDIMGGNQPQHF. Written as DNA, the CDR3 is TGTGCCACCGGCAGAGATATTATGGGGGGCAATCAGCCCCAGCATTTT.